This TCR beta chain was recorded in a study of a mutant IDH1 vaccine in newly diagnosed glioma. Study-wide context: Mean patient age was around 40 years; approximately 60% were male and approximately 40% female.

The repertoire was sequenced with immunoSEQ multiplex PCR; TCRdb's copy has only in-frame clones and lacks some. Of about 94,000 clones listed, roughly 86% are singletons. The sample's time point: week 47, end of study. All doses held 300 ug of mutant IDH1 20-mer peptide, with topical imiquimod. For this clone: Its antigen is undetermined.

This CDR3 spans 14 amino acids. Trimming took 6 bases from V and 4 from J; bases not matched to a gene: 8. Germline loops: CDR1 MNHEY, CDR2 SVGAGI. The chain has TRBV6-5 and TRBJ1-1; 7 bases fit TRBD1. This TCR was recovered from a woman between 50 and 59 years old with glioma. This specimen was PBMCs, taken from a glioma patient whose treatment included an IDH1 peptide vaccine. The CDR3, as DNA: TGTGCCAGCAGGGAGACAGGGCCGGTCACTGAAGCTTTCTTT. Its protein is CASRETGPVTEAFF.